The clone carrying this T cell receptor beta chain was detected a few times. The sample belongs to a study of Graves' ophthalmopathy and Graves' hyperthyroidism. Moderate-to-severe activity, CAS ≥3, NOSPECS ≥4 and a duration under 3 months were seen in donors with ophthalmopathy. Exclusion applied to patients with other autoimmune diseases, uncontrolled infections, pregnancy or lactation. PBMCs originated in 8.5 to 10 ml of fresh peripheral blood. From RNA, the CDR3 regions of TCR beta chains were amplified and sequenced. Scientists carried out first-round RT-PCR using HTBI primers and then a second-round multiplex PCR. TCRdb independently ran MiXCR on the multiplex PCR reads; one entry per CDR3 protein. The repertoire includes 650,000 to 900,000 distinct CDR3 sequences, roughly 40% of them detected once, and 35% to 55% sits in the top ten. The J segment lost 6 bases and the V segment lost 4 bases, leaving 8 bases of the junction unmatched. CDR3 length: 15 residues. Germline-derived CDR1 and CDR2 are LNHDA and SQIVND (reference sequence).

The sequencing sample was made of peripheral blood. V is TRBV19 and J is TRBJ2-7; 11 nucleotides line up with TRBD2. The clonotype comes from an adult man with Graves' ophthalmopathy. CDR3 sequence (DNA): TGTGCCAGTAGTAATCGACTAGCGGGGCCAGGCGAGCAGTACTTC. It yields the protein CASSNRLAGPGEQYF.